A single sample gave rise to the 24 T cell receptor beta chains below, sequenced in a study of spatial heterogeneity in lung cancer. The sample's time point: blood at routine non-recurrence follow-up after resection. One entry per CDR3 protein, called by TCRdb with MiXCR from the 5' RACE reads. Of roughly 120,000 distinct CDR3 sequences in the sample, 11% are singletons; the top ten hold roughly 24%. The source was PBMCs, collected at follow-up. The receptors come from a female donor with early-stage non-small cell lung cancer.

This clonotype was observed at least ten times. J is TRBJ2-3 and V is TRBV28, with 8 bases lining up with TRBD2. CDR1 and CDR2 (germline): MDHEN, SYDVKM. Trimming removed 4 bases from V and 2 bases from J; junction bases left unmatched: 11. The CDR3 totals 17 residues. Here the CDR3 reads CASSSPTSGAITDTQYF. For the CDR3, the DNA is TGTGCCAGCAGTTCCCCTACTAGCGGAGCTATCACAGATACGCAGTATTTT.

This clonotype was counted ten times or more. CDR3: CASSLGTIQETQYF. In nucleotides, the CDR3 is TGTGCCAGCAGCTTAGGGACGATCCAAGAGACCCAGTACTTC. The chain recombines TRBV7-6 with TRBJ2-5; D is unclear. Germline loops: CDR1 SGHVS, CDR2 FNYEAQ. This CDR3 has 14 residues. Between the trimmed V and J ends, which lost 1 base and 1 base, there was a span of 7 bases. Full variable domain (rest looked up from reference TRBV7-6 and TRBJ2-5): GAGVSQSPRYKVTKRGQDVALRCDPISGHVSLYWYRQALGQGPEFLTYFNYEAQQDKSGLPNDRFSAERPEGSISTLTIQRTEQRDSAMYRCASSLGTIQETQYFGPGTRLLVL.

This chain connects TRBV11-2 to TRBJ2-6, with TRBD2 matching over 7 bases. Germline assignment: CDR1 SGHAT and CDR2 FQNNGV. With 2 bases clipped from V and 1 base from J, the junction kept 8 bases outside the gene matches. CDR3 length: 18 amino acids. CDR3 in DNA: TGTGCCAGCAGCTTATTTCCTAGCGGCGCTTCTGGGGCCAACGTCCTGACTTTC. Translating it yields CASSLFPSGASGANVLTF.

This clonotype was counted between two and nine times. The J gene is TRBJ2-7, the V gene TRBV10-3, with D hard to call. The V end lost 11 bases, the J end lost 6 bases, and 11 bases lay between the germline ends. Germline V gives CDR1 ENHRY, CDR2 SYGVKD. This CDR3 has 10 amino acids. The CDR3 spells CAPAGFEQYV. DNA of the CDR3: TGTGCCCCCGCCGGGTTCGAGCAGTACGTC.

The CDR3 nucleotides read TGCAGTGCTAGAGATCTTCTGATTGGGCAGCTCCCCCAAGAGACCCAGTACTTC. Amino acid sequence: CSARDLLIGQLPQETQYF. The chain has TRBV20-1 and TRBJ2-5; D is undetermined. Germline CDR1 and CDR2: DFQATT and SNEGSKA (reference sequence). Between the trimmed V and J ends, which lost 0 bases and 1 base, there was a span of 21 bases. The CDR3 covers 18 residues.

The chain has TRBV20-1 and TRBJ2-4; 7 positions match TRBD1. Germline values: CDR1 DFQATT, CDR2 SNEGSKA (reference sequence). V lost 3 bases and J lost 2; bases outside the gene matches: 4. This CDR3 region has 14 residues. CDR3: CSASSGGPKNIQYF. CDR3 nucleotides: TGCAGTGCTAGTTCAGGGGGTCCCAAAAACATTCAGTACTTC.

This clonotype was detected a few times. CDR3 coding DNA: TGTGCCACCAGTCGGGACCATGTAGATACGCAGTATTTT. It translates to CATSRDHVDTQYF. The chain combines TRBV24-1 with TRBJ2-3, with D perhaps TRBD1 or TRBD2 (5 bases each). The V gene lost 6 bases and the J gene lost 5 bases, with 11 bases spanning the gap. This CDR3 spans 13 amino acids. The germline CDR1 and CDR2 sequences are KGHDR and SFDVKD.

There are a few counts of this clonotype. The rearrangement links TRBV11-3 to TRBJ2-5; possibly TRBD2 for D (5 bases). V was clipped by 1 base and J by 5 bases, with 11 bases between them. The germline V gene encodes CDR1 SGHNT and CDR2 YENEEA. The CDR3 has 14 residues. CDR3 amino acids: CASSLGASTETQYF. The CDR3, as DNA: TGTGCCAGCAGCTTAGGAGCTAGCACCGAGACCCAGTACTTC.

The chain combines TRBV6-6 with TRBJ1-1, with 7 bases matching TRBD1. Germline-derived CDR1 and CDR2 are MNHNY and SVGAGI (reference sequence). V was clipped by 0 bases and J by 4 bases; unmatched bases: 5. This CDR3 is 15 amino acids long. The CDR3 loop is CASSYSNRGGTEAFF. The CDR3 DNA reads TGTGCCAGCAGTTACTCCAACAGGGGAGGCACTGAAGCTTTCTTT.

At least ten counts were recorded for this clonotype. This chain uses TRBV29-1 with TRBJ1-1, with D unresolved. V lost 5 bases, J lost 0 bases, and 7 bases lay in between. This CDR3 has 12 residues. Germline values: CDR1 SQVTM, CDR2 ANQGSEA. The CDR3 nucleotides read TGCAGCGTTCTCCAGCTGAACACTGAAGCTTTCTTT. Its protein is CSVLQLNTEAFF.

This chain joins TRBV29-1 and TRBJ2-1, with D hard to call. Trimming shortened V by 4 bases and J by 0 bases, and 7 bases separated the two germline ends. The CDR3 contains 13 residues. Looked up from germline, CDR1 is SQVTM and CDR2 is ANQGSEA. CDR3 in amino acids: CSVGQTSYNEQFF. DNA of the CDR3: TGCAGCGTTGGGCAGACCTCCTACAATGAGCAGTTCTTC.

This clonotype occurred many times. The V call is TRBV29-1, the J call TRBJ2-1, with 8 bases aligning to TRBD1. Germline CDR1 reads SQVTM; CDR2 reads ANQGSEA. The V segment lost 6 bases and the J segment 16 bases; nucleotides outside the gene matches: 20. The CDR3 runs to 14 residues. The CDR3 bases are TGCAGCGTGAAAACAGGACAGGGACATTCACCGAATTTCTTC. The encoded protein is CSVKTGQGHSPNFF.

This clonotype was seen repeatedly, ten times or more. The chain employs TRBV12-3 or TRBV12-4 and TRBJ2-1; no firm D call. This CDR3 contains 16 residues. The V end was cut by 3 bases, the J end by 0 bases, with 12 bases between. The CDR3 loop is CASSLRNPSSYNEQFF. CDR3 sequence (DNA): TGTGCCAGCAGTTTGAGGAACCCAAGCTCCTACAATGAGCAGTTCTTC.

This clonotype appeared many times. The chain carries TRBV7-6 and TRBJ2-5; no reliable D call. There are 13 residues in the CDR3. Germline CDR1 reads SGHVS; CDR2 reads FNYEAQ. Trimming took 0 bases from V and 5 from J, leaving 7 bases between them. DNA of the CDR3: TGTGCCAGCAGCTTAGCGGCGTCGGAGACCCAGTACTTC. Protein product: CASSLAASETQYF.

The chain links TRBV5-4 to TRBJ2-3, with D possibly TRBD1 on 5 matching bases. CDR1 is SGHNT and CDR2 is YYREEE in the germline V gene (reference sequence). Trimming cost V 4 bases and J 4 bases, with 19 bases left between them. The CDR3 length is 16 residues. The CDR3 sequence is CASSPPTQVGADTQYF. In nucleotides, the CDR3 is TGTGCCAGCAGCCCCCCAACACAGGTTGGGGCAGATACGCAGTATTTT.

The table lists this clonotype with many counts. CDR3 amino acids: CASGRDLGYQPQHF. DNA for the CDR3: TGTGCTAGTGGCCGGGACCTGGGGTATCAGCCCCAGCATTTT. J is TRBJ1-5 and V is TRBV12-5; the D gene is possibly TRBD1 (5 bases). From germline, CDR1 is LGHNT and CDR2 FRNRAP. V was pared by 6 bases and J by 5 bases, with 14 bases between. CDR3 length equals 14 residues.

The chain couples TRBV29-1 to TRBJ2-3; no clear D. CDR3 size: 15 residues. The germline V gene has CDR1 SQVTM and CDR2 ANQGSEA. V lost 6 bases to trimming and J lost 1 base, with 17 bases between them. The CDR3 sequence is CSVHNPSTGTDTQYF. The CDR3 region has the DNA TGCAGCGTCCACAATCCCTCAACTGGCACAGATACGCAGTATTTT.

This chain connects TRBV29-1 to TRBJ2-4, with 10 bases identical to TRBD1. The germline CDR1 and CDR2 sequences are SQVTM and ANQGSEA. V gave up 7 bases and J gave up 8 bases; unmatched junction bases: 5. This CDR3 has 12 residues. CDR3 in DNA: TGCAGCGCTGGGACAGGGGAGTACATTCAGTACTTC. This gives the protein CSAGTGEYIQYF.

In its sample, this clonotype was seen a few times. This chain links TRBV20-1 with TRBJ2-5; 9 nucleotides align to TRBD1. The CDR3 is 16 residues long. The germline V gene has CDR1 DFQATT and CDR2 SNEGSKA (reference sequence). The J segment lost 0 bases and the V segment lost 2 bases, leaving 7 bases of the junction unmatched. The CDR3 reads CSARLTGGLYQETQYF. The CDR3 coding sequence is TGCAGTGCTAGACTTACAGGGGGCTTGTACCAAGAGACCCAGTACTTC.

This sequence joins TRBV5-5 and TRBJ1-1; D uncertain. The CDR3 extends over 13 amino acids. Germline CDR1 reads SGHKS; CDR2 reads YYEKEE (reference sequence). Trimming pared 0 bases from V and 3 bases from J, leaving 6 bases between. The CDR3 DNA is TGTGCCAGCAGCTTGGTCGGGGACACTGAAGCTTTCTTT. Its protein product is CASSLVGDTEAFF.

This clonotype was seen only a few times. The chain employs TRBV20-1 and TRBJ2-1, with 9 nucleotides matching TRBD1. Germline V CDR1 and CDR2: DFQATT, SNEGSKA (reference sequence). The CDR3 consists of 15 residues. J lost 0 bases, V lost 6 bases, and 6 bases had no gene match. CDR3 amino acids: CSAAQGASSYNEQFF. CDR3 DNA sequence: TGCAGTGCGGCACAGGGGGCCAGCTCCTACAATGAGCAGTTCTTC.

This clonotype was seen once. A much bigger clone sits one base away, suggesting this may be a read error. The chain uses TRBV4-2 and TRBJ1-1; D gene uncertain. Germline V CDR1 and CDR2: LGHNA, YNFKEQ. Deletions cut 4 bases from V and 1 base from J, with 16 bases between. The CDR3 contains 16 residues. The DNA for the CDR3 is TGTGCCAGCAGCCTAGATCGTTTCCTCGGGAACACTGAAGCTTTCTTT. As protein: CASSLDRFLGNTEAFF.

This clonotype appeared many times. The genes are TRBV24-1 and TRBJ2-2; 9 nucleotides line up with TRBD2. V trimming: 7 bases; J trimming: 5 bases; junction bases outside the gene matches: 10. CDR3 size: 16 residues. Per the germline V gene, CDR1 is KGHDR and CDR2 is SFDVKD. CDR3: CATSDSGLATTGELFF. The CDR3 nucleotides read TGTGCCACCAGCGACAGCGGACTAGCGACAACCGGGGAGCTGTTTTTT.

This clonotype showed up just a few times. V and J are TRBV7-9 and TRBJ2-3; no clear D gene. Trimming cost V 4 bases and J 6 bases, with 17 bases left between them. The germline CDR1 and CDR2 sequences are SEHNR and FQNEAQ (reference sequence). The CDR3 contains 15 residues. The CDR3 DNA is TGTGCCAGCAGCTCATCCTCCCGACTGGTGGATACGCAGTATTTT. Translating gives CASSSSSRLVDTQYF.